This T cell receptor beta chain derives from a study of T cell responses to AZD1222 COVID-19 vaccine. Only in-frame clones appear in the TCRdb table, and some are missing; sequencing was by immunoSEQ multiplex PCR. This table holds approximately 75,000 clones, roughly 91% found once. This CDR3 is 15 amino acids long. V gave up 3 bases and J gave up 2 bases, with 12 bases separating them. CDR1 and CDR2 from the germline V gene are LNHDA and SQIVND (reference sequence). The receptor was derived from an adult who received the AZD1222 COVID-19 vaccine. Sequences were derived from peripheral blood, sampled 28 days after the second AZD1222 dose. The rearrangement links TRBV19 to TRBJ2-3; D possibly matches TRBD1 or TRBD2 (5 bases each). For the CDR3, the DNA is TGTGCCAGTAGTATTCCGGGGCAGAACACAGATACGCAGTATTTT. It translates to CASSIPGQNTDTQYF.